Sequencing of this T cell receptor (beta chain) was carried out in a study of control samples from healthy donors and cancer patients. Germline assignment: CDR1 MNHEY and CDR2 SVGEGT. CDR3 size: 13 residues. Deletions cut 4 bases from V and 1 base from J, with 7 bases between. The method was immunoSEQ multiplex PCR; TCRdb's version includes in-frame clones alone and lacks a portion of them. In the table there are approximately 150,000 clones, about nine tenths of which are singletons. The source is a man aged 25 to 40 in good health. The chain employs TRBV6-2 or TRBV6-3 and TRBJ1-2; D is unclear. The sequenced sample was blood. The CDR3 loop reads CASSSTRNYGYTF. As DNA, the CDR3 is TGTGCCAGCAGTTCTACCCGTAACTATGGCTACACCTTC.